The T cell receptor beta chain under discussion was sequenced for a study of post-analysis software for immune sequencing data. Study-level findings and limits: In patients, TRBV5-6, TRBV5-1 and TRBV20-1 belonged to about five TRBV segments found more frequently than in controls. Among multiple sclerosis patients, normalized Chao1 diversity was significantly below that of controls.

Prepared TCR beta cDNA libraries contained unique molecular identifiers. T cells numbering roughly 1 to 10 million yielded some 500,000 cDNA molecules. TCRdb fed the PCR reads into MiXCR, producing one record per CDR3 protein. This table holds more than 350,000 distinct CDR3 sequences, 39% found once. CDR1 and CDR2 (germline): MNHEY, SMNVEV (reference sequence). V trimming: 2 bases; J trimming: 2 bases; junction bases outside the gene matches: 2. This CDR3 region has 14 residues. Comment on this clonotype: What it recognizes is unknown.

This clonotype was obtained from a girl aged 2-10 years with multiple sclerosis. The gene calls are TRBV27 and TRBJ1-2, with 7 bases lining up with TRBD1. Sequencing was done on a sample of blood. CDR3 in DNA: TGTGCCAGCAGTTTAAGGGGGCGGAACTATGGCTACACCTTC. Amino acids: CASSLRGRNYGYTF.